This T cell receptor beta chain was sequenced during a study of blood T cell repertoires in COVID-19. Study processing details: Amplified reference gene primers provided the basis for estimating nucleated cell counts. Clones were read by immunoSEQ multiplex PCR, and TCRdb kept only the in-frame ones, dropping some. V and J calls and clone size are as listed in that table; D and trimming were resolved from the DNA. The sample holds more than 70,000 clones, over 75% seen once. CDR3 length: 14 residues. The V segment lost 6 bases and the J segment 3 bases; nucleotides outside the gene matches: 6. In germline, CDR1 is KGHSH, CDR2 LQKENI.

The J gene is TRBJ2-7, the V gene TRBV18; TRBD2 aligns across 9 bases. Material: peripheral blood. This TCR came from a woman of 80 years or more with acute or convalescent COVID-19. The CDR3 bases are TGTGCCAGCTCGCGTAGCGGGAGAAACTACGAGCAGTACTTC. Protein product: CASSRSGRNYEQYF.